This T cell receptor (beta chain) stems from a study of cytomegalovirus exposure and HLA in healthy donors (dated 2017 in TCRdb). With regard to the full study: An earlier analysis of 587 of the donors reported approximately 260 Gb of sequence data and 95 million to 120 million unique TCR beta sequences obtained from about 170 million T cells. An earlier analysis of around 640 of the donors used high-throughput TCR beta sequencing to judge whether each TCR beta V gene segment behaved as functional or pseudogenic. Across 398 genotyped donors of the cohort, an average of roughly 250,000 unique TCR beta nucleotide sequences per donor were sequenced, and around 19% of those sequences were non-productive. The study profiled the T cell repertoires of 500 to 800 subjects by immunosequencing and related them to cytomegalovirus serostatus. Roughly 5 DR-DQ haplotypes were treated as single units for association and clustering because of strong linkage in the cohort. Typing coverage differed by locus: A, B, C, DRB1 and DQB1 were typed in roughly 620-630 donors, DQA1 in about 500, DPA1 in nearly 610, and DPB1 in 472. Of the 300 to 400 genotyped donors, over 65% fell in the genetic ancestry cluster associated with self-reported Caucasian donors. Roughly 300 gigabases of sequencing data and around 80 million unique TCR sequences made up an early release that covered fewer than 650 HLA-typed donors. The study was designed to test whether signatures of past pathogen exposure could be identified by cataloging public T cell receptors. Alongside the repertoire data, information on donor age, sex, ethnicity and CMV serostatus was compiled. Both class I and class II loci were covered by HLA typing, at four-digit resolution. A later analysis re-analyzed previously published TCR beta repertoires from roughly 630 donors and added high-resolution HLA genotyping to study TCR occurrence patterns. High-throughput TCR immunosequencing, statistical association of individual TCRs with disease status, and machine learning were combined to predict cytomegalovirus infection status. Genome-wide SNP genotypes for about 60% of the roughly 670 donors were used in a later genetic analysis, which treated that subset as a discovery cohort. Besides the first cohort of 550 to 750 subjects, a separate validation cohort made up of over 95 different subjects was used. The later analysis used no new phenotypic data to find candidate immune exposures, relying instead on TCR beta sequences and their occurrence across donors. Every repertoire in the discovery cohort had been generated on one and the same sequencing platform.

The CDR3, cysteine through phenylalanine, is 14 amino acids long. The sequence is cut down to CDR3 DNA, 42 bases in frame from base 1. Looking up the germline V gene yields CDR1 MGHRA and CDR2 YSYEKL. Trimming leaves V shorter by 2 bases and J shorter by 3 bases, with the junction holding 3 bases beyond the gene matches. General findings and caveats noted by the study authors: At a false discovery rate of 0.05, a later analysis linked 16,951 TCR beta sequences to specific HLA alleles. Sequencing depth was assumed to be roughly uniform across donors in the presence/absence analyses, though that assumption may not hold. V-gene and J-gene trimming of TCR beta chains was associated with a missense DCLRE1C variant in a later genetic analysis, and the association was replicated in an independent cohort. The only immune exposure information available for the cohort was CMV serostatus. In a later analysis, TCR association rates were found to vary across HLA loci, with the most associated TCRs seen for DRB1 alleles and the fewest for HLA-C alleles. In the study, approximately 160 TCR beta chains were listed as associated with cytomegalovirus. A further reported finding was that TCR beta sequences accurately predicted the HLA-A and HLA-B alleles for most subjects in the first cohort. In vitro tests confirmed that a few of the cytomegalovirus-associated TCR beta chains recognize cytomegalovirus antigens. According to the authors, the approach could potentially be generalized to other disease states and immunological phenotypes. According to a later analysis, most CMV-associated TCR beta chains appeared to be HLA-restricted, and the HLA associations seemed to be driven largely by CMV exposure. The sequencing pipeline was judged likely to have produced a cluster of highly shared sequence variants as a technical artifact. A later analysis reported that several top co-occurrence clusters appeared linked to parvovirus B19, influenza, CMV and Epstein-Barr virus. In both the original and validation cohorts, the classifier was reported to diagnose cytomegalovirus status with high specificity and sensitivity. In an earlier analysis of 450 to 750 of the donors, most TCR beta V segments appeared in productive rearrangements about 90% or about 30% of the time, broadly matching IMGT annotations. According to a later genetic analysis, donors in an Asian-associated ancestry cluster had fewer N-insertions in productive TCRs than the approximately 650-donor mean. When HLA alleles, especially DR and DQ, strongly co-occurred, TCR associations were difficult to assign to individual alleles. While some public TCRs were present in many individuals, most TCR sequences turned up only very rarely across donors. In this cohort, only TCR beta chains were sequenced, and detectable features were limited by the absence of alpha or paired-chain data. In a later analysis, HLA-associated TCR beta chains showed more clonal expansion and lower generation probabilities than non-associated chains that were equally common. Because HLA typing was missing for some donors at each locus, association tests included only the typed subset. Some IMGT-functional V segments, including TRBV6-2 and TRBV6-3, could not be distinguished by the 87-base-pair reads and were therefore excluded. Correlated functional status among segregating V segments might be attributable to linkage disequilibrium, but an unknown experimental factor could not be ruled out. Because counts were too low, about 15 rarely observed V segments, including chromosome 9 orphons, were left out of the earlier analysis of approximately 500 of the donors.

Turning to this clone: Its target antigen remains unknown. Per-base qualities were not stored, and no clone one base away is much larger.

In total, just over 650 healthy bone marrow donors made up the cohort. Cohort members were all nominally healthy when sampled, although unrecorded immune exposures were likely present. The donor tested CMV seronegative and was one of the 352 seronegative cohort members. A peripheral blood sample was provided by each donor, and peripheral blood mononuclear cells were used for TCR beta sequencing. Genomic DNA was extracted from the blood cell samples with the Qiagen DNeasy Blood Extraction Kit. Library generation was performed with the immunoSEQ multiplex PCR assay. The multiplex PCR relied on a mix of 60 forward primers for TCR Vbeta segments and 13 reverse primers for TCR Jbeta segments. The CDR3 region of rearranged TCR beta genes was amplified from genomic DNA with a multiplex PCR assay. On the Illumina HiSeq System, the amplified TCR beta libraries were sequenced as 87-base-pair reads. Regarding the original processing steps: A later analysis counted about 80 million unique TCR beta chains across the 666 repertoires, and some 11 million of these chains were shared by at least two donors. To remove PCR and sequencing errors, raw reads were error-corrected and collapsed into unique sequences using a nearest-neighbor algorithm that merged closely related sequences. CDR3 sequences were aligned to IMGT reference sequences to assign V, D and J gene segments. Each retained sequence needed at least a six-nucleotide match to both a V gene segment and a J gene segment. Rearrangements were called productive when the CDR3 lacked stop codons and stayed in frame with V and J; all others were non-productive. CDR3 was defined according to IMGT convention as the region running from the second conserved V-encoded cysteine to the conserved J-encoded phenylalanine. Sequences without an unambiguous match to a single V gene segment were excluded from the earlier analysis of 450 to 750 of the donors. In an earlier analysis of roughly 600 of the donors, a V segment was called functional when productive rearrangements were above 56.7%, and segregating when the standard deviation between donors exceeded 5%. A statistical classification framework was developed to diagnose cytomegalovirus status using the catalog of TCR beta chain sequences. A later analysis assigned V and J genes by comparing TCR nucleotide sequences with IMGT/GENE-DB human TR gene sequences. The TCRdist pipeline was used in a later analysis to assign CDR3 sequences and most-parsimonious VDJ recombination scenarios. In a later analysis, each TCR beta chain was defined by its CDR3 amino acid sequence together with its V-gene family, and reads lacking a unique V-gene family were excluded. In a later analysis, 450 to 600 highly shared, low-generation-probability nucleotide sequences were removed to address suspected cross-contamination and a sequencing artifact. A later analysis calculated a clonal expansion index for each public chain from normalized within-repertoire ranks of inferred template counts. In a later analysis, generation probabilities were computed using a VDJ recombination model fitted to out-of-frame rearrangements, and the results were checked against IGoR. In a later analysis, TCR-TCR, TCR-HLA and TCR-CMV co-occurrence was scored with hypergeometric tests, and a repertoire-size bias correction was applied to TCR pairs. False discovery rates were estimated in a later analysis by permuting HLA or CMV assignments 20 times. In a later analysis, co-occurring TCRs were grouped using DBSCAN, with TCRdist sequence similarity added in when clustering inside HLA-allele-positive subsets. Repertoires with fewer than 30,000 or more than 120,000 public chains, plus five repertoires with anomalous nucleotide sharing, were excluded from co-occurrence clustering. This is the immuneACCESS table as TCRdb keeps it, with only in-frame sequences that have V and J called. A part of the clones is gone; compared with another copy, unresolved V genes explain less than half, and the rest is unexplained. V, J and clone size are taken as reported in that table, and D and trimming were inferred from the DNA itself. This sample is represented by a few hundred thousand clones; roughly 90% of them were singletons. The ten largest clonotypes hold around 1% of the sample.

The V and J segments used are TRBV4-1 and TRBJ2-7; 8 central bases correspond to TRBD2. The sequenced sample was PBMCs. This sequence was found in a young woman in good health and CMV-seronegative. The CDR3 region: CASSQTSGGYEQYF. The sequence in DNA is TGCGCCAGCAGCCAAACTAGCGGAGGCTACGAGCAGTACTTC.